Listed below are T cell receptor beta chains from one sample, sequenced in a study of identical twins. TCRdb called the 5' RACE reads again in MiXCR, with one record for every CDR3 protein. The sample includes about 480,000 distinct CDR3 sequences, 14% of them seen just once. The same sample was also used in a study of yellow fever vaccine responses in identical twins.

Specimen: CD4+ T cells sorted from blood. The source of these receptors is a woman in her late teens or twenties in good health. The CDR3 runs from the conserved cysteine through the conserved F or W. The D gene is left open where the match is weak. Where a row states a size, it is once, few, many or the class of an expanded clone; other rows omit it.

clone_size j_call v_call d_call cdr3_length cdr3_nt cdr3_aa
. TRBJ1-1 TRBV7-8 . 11 TGTGCCAGCAGCCCTACGGTTGAAGCTTTCTTT CASSPTVEAFF
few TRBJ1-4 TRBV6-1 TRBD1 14 TGTGCCAGCAGCACAGGGGTTACTAATGAAAAACTGTTTTTT CASSTGVTNEKLFF
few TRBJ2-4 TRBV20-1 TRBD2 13 TGCAGTGCGGTCGGCGGGGGGCAAAACATTCAGTACTTC CSAVGGGQNIQYF
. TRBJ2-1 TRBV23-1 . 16 TGCGCCAGCAGTCAATCGGCACAGGTCCTTTACAATGAGCAGTTCTTC CASSQSAQVLYNEQFF
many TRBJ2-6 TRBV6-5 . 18 TGTGCCAGCAGTTACTCTGGTGGGGGACTCTCTGGGGCCAACGTCCTGACTTTC CASSYSGGGLSGANVLTF
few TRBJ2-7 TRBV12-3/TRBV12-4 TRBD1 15 TGTGCCAGCAGTTTTGCGGACAGGGGGATCTACGAGCAGTACTTC CASSFADRGIYEQYF
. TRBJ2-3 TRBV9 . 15 TGTGCCAGCAGCGTAGGGGCGGCGCGCACAGATACGCAGTATTTT CASSVGAARTDTQYF
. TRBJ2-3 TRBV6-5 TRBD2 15 TGTGCCAGCAGTTACTCGAGGAGCGGGATAAATACGCAGTATTTT CASSYSRSGINTQYF
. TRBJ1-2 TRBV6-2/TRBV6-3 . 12 TGTGCCAGCAGTTACTGGGGCAGCGGCTACACCTTC CASSYWGSGYTF
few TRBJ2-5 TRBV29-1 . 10 TGCAGCGTTGGGCCCGGGTCCCAGTACTTC CSVGPGSQYF
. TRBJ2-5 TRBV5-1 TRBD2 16 TGCGCCAGCAGCTCAGGACTAGCGGGACCGCCGGAGACCCAGTACTTC CASSSGLAGPPETQYF
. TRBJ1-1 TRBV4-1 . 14 TGCGCCAGCAGCGGGACCTCAGTCTTCACTGAAGCTTTCTTT CASSGTSVFTEAFF
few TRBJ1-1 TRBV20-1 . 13 TGCAGTGCTAGAGACACAGCGAACACTGAAGCTTTCTTT CSARDTANTEAFF
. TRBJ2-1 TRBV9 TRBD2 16 TGTGCCAGCAGCGAGGGGGGACTAGCGGGAATCGATGAGCAGTTCTTC CASSEGGLAGIDEQFF
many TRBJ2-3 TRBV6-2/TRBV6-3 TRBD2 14 TGTGCCAGCAGTCCGGGAGGGCACACAGATACGCAGTATTTT CASSPGGHTDTQYF
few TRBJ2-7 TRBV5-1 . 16 TGCGCCAGCAGCTTGGGGGGGACGGCTCCTACCTACGAGCAGTACTTC CASSLGGTAPTYEQYF
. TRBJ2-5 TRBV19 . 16 TGTGCCAGTAGTATTGCCGGTTCAGGCGGACAAGAGACCCAGTACTTC CASSIAGSGGQETQYF
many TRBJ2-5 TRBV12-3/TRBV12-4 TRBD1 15 TGTGCCAGCAGTTTGAGCCCAGGGGGCACAGAGACCCAGTACTTC CASSLSPGGTETQYF
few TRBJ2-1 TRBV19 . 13 TGTGCCAGTAGTATGGCGGGTTTCAATGAGCAGTTCTTC CASSMAGFNEQFF
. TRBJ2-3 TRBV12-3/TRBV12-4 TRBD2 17 TGTGCCAGCAGTTTCCCCCTTAGCGGGAGGTTGTCAGATACGCAGTATTTT CASSFPLSGRLSDTQYF
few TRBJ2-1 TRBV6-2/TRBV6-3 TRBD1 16 TGTGCCAGCAGGGGTAAGGGACAGATAGCCTACAATGAGCAGTTCTTC CASRGKGQIAYNEQFF
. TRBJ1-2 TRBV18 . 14 TGTGCCAGCTCACCACTCGTTGGGGGCCATGGCTACACCTTC CASSPLVGGHGYTF
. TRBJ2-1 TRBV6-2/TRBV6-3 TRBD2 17 TGTGCCAGCAGTTACTCGGTAGCGGGAGTGTCTTACAATGAGCAGTTCTTC CASSYSVAGVSYNEQFF
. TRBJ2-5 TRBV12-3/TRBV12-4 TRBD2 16 TGTGCCAGCACCCTGCGGCGGGAGGGACTCCAAGAGACCCAGTACTTC CASTLRREGLQETQYF
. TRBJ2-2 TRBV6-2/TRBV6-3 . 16 TGTGCCAGCGGTTGGGGGCAGGGCGCGAACACCGGGGAGCTGTTTTTT CASGWGQGANTGELFF
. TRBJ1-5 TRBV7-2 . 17 TGTGCCAGCAGCTTATACGTGCGGGCCTATAGCAATCAGCCCCAGCTTTTT CASSLYVRAYSNQPQLF
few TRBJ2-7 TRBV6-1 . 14 TGTGCCAGCAGTGGAGCGGTTAAATCCTACGAGCAGTACTTC CASSGAVKSYEQYF
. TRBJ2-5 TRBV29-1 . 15 TGCAGCGTTGTGTGGGCCGTGGGGTACCAAGAGACCCAGTACTTC CSVVWAVGYQETQYF
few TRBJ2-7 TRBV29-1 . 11 TGCAGCGTTGGAGGGGGATACGAGCAGTACTTC CSVGGGYEQYF
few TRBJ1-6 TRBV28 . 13 TGTGCCAGCAGTCCTCCCGGCTATTCACCCCTCCACTTT CASSPPGYSPLHF
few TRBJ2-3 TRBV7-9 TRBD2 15 TGTGCCAGCAGCTTAGGCGGGGGTATCACAGATACGCAGTATTTT CASSLGGGITDTQYF
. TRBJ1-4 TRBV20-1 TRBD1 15 TGCAGTGCTGGGGACAGGGCAGCGTCTAATGAAAAACTGTTTTTT CSAGDRAASNEKLFF
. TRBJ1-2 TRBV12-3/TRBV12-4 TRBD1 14 TGTGCCAGCAGTTACAGGGGGCGCAGCGTAGGCTACACCTTC CASSYRGRSVGYTF